This TCR beta chain was profiled in a study of blood T cell repertoires in COVID-19. Across the study: Acute-phase and convalescent COVID-19 samples originated in the United States, Italy and Spain. T cells, B-cell-depleted T cells, or PBMCs supplied cDNA or gDNA.

This clone was counted between two and nine times. As processed by the authors: For nucleated cells, counts were estimated from reference gene primer amplification. Here immunoSEQ multiplex PCR was the method, and the copy in TCRdb shows in-frame clones only, minus some. V and J calls and clone size are those listed in that table; D and trimming were worked out from the DNA. In the table there are under 200,000 clones, 65% to 90% of which are singletons. The CDR3 is 14 amino acids. CDR1 is SEHNR and CDR2 is FQNEAQ in the germline V gene (reference sequence). V shed 5 bases and J shed 5 bases, with 16 bases lying between them.

The sequenced material came from peripheral blood. This TCR came from a human donor in a cohort sampled during active COVID-19. The V gene is TRBV7-9, the J gene TRBJ2-7; the D gene is possibly TRBD1 (6 bases). The CDR3 sequence: CASSPDAWDNEQYF. DNA for the CDR3: TGTGCCAGCAGCCCGGACGCCTGGGACAACGAGCAGTACTTC.